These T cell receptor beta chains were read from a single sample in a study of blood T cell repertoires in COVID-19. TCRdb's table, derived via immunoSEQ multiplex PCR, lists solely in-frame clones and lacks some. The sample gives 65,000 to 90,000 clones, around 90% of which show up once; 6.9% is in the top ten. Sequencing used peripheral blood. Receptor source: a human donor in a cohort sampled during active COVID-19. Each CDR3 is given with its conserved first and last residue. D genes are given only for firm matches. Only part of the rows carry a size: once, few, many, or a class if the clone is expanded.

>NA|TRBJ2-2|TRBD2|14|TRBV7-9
TGTGCCAGCAGCTTACTAGCGGGGCCCGGGGAGCTGTTTTTT
CASSLLAGPGELFF
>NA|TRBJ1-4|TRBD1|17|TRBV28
TGTGCCAGCAGCCCCCCCCCGGGACAGGGGGCTGGCGAAAAACTGTTTTTT
CASSPPPGQGAGEKLFF
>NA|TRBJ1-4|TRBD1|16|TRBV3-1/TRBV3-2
TGTGCCAGCAGCCAAGACCGGGACAGGGTCGGCGAAAAACTGTTTTTT
CASSQDRDRVGEKLFF
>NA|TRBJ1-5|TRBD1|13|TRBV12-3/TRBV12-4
TGTGCCAGCAGCCAACAGGGGAATCAGCCCCAGCATTTT
CASSQQGNQPQHF
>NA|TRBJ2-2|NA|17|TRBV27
TGTGCCAGCAGCCTGACCCCCCGGGTGATCAACACCGGGGAGCTGTTTTTT
CASSLTPRVINTGELFF
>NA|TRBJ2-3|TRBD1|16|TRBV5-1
TGCGCCAGCAGCTTGTTGGGAGGACAGGGATCAGATACGCAGTATTTT
CASSLLGGQGSDTQYF
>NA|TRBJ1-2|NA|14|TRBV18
TGTGCCAGCTCACCAGGCCAAGTTGGCAGTGGCTACACCTTC
CASSPGQVGSGYTF
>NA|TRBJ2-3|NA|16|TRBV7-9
TGTGCCAGCAGCTTCGTGGCGGGGCTCAGCACAGATACGCAGTATTTT
CASSFVAGLSTDTQYF
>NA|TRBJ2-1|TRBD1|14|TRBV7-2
TGTGCCAGCAGCTTAGGGACAGGGGACGGTGAGCAGTTCTTC
CASSLGTGDGEQFF
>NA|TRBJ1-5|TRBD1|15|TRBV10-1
TGCGCCAGCAGGCTGACAGGGGCTAGCAATCAGCCCCAGCATTTT
CASRLTGASNQPQHF
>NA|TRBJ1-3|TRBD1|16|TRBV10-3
TGTGCCATCAGTGAGTCAGGGACAGTCTCTGGAAACACCATATATTTT
CAISESGTVSGNTIYF
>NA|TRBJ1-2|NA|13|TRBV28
TGTGCCAGCAGTTTGGGGGGGCACTATGGCTACACCTTC
CASSLGGHYGYTF
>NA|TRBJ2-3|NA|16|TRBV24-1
TGTGCCACCAGTGATGGAGGCAGGAGGGTCACAGATACGCAGTATTTT
CATSDGGRRVTDTQYF
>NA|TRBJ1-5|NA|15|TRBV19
TGTGCCAGTAGTATGGGGGGGGCTAGCAATCAGCCCCAGCATTTT
CASSMGGASNQPQHF
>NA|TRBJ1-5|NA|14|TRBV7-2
TGTGCCAGCAGCTTAGGCACTAAAAATCAGCCCCAGCATTTT
CASSLGTKNQPQHF
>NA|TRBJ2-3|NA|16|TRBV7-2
TGTGCCAGCAGCTTAGCGCTCTTGCGGTTCACAGATACGCAGTATTTT
CASSLALLRFTDTQYF
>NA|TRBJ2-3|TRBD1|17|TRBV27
TGTGCCAGCAGTTCCTACCTAGACAGGGCTCAGGGAGATACGCAGTATTTT
CASSSYLDRAQGDTQYF
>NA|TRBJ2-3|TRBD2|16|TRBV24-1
TGTGCCACCAGTGACCAAGCGGGGGGGCCGGCAGATACGCAGTATTTT
CATSDQAGGPADTQYF
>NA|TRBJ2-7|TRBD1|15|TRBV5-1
TGCGCCAGCAGCTCCTCCGGGACAGGTATACACGAGCAGTACTTC
CASSSSGTGIHEQYF
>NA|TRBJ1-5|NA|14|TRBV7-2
TGTGCCAGCAGCTTTGCGGCCCACAATCAGCCCCAGCATTTT
CASSFAAHNQPQHF
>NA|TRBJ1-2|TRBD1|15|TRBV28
TGTGCCAGCAGTCTACAAGACAGGGTCGCCTATGGCTACACCTTC
CASSLQDRVAYGYTF
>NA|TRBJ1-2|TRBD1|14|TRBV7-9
TGTGCCAGCACCACCCCGGGACAGGGACGGAGCTACACCTTC
CASTTPGQGRSYTF
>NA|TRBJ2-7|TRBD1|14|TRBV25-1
TGTGCCAGCATGCTGACAGGGGCCTGGGGCGAGCAGTACTTC
CASMLTGAWGEQYF
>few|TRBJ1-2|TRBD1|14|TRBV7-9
TGTGCCAGCAGCTTAGTAGGACAGGGGAGTGGCTACACCTTC
CASSLVGQGSGYTF
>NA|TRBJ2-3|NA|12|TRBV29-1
TGCAGCTTGTCCCCCGGGTCAGATACGCAGTATTTT
CSLSPGSDTQYF
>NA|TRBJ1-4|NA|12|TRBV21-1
TGTGCCAGCAGCAAAGACGGTGGTCAACTGTTTTTT
CASSKDGGQLFF
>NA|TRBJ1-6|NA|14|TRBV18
TGTGCCAGCTCACCCGGACTGCTAGATTCACCCCTCCACTTT
CASSPGLLDSPLHF
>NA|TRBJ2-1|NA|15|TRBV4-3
TGCGCCAGCAGCCCTTCGGACTTGACATCTAATGAGCAGTTCTTC
CASSPSDLTSNEQFF
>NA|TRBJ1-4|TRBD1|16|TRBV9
TGTGCCAGCAGCCCCCGGGAGTTTACAGGGGGGGAAAAACTGTTTTTT
CASSPREFTGGEKLFF
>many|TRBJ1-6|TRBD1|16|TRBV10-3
TGTGCCATCAGTGATCTAGGGGGACAGGATAATTCACCCCTCCACTTT
CAISDLGGQDNSPLHF
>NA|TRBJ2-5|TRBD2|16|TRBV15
TGTGCCACCAGCAGAGGACTAGCGGGGCCACAAGAGACCCAGTACTTC
CATSRGLAGPQETQYF
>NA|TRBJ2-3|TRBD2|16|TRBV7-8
TGTGCCAGCAGCCATCTCCGGCGGGGGGGGAAAGATACGCAGTATTTT
CASSHLRRGGKDTQYF
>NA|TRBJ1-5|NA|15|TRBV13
TGTGCCAGCAGCTTAATCCGGGTCTTCAATCAGCCCCAGCATTTT
CASSLIRVFNQPQHF
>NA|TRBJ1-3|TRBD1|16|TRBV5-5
TGTGCCAGCAGCTTTGGACAGGGGGCGGCCGGAAACACCATATATTTT
CASSFGQGAAGNTIYF
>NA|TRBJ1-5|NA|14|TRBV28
TGTGCCAGCAGATCCGGGACAATCAATCAGCCCCAGCATTTT
CASRSGTINQPQHF